This section outlines one T cell receptor (beta chain) sequence together with its context. What it binds is not known. This sample was taken from a study of T cell responses to AZD1222 COVID-19 vaccine. About the study: Second-dose schedules of about 4 or about 12 weeks were combined.

TCRdb's copy holds only in-frame clones and misses some; the assay was immunoSEQ multiplex PCR. The repertoire holds 140,000 to 150,000 clones, with approximately 85% as singletons. Findings of the study overall: The donors showed a predominance of white British ancestry and of females, with possible underestimation of clonal diversity. Rises in breadth and depth of Spike-specific TCRs came after two AZD1222 doses. Vaccine-associated CD4 TCRs ranged over spike, dominating at 160-218 and 743-854.

Trimming cost V 0 bases and J 4 bases, with 15 bases left between them. Germline CDR1 and CDR2: KGHSH and LQKENI. CDR3 size: 16 residues. This sample comprised peripheral blood, obtained on day 0 of AZD1222 vaccination. This sequence joins TRBV18 and TRBJ1-1; a weak D match, TRBD1 (6 bases). The TCR originated in an adult in good health. CDR3 bases: TGTGCCAGCTCACCACCCCGGACAGAGGGGGGCACTGAAGCTTTCTTT. It codes for CASSPPRTEGGTEAFF.